This T cell receptor beta chain was observed in a study of low-dose radiotherapy and immunotherapy resistance in tumors. CDR1 is WSHSY, CDR2 SAAADI, per germline. V was pared by 3 bases and J by 2 bases, with 14 bases between. This CDR3 region has 17 residues. This clonotype was seen at least ten times. Alpha- and beta-chain coverage of first-strand cDNA came from TRAV- and TRBV-specific primers. TCRs underwent approximately 20 PCR cycles of amplification with a constant-region primer and V-primer adapter. TCRdb itself ran the reads through MiXCR, one entry per CDR3 protein. The data contain tens of thousands of distinct CDR3 sequences, roughly a sixth of them singletons. Time point noted: before trial treatment.

The sample here was PBMCs, taken before treatment. This sequence was found in a male donor with prostate cancer. V is TRBV10-2 and J is TRBJ2-6; the D gene is possibly TRBD1 (6 bases). This chain's CDR3 is CASSDPGARAGANVLTF. Here the CDR3 DNA reads TGCGCCAGCAGTGATCCAGGGGCCCGTGCTGGGGCCAACGTCCTGACTTTC.